Listed below are T cell receptor beta chains from one sample, sequenced in a study of control samples from healthy donors and cancer patients. Measured with immunoSEQ multiplex PCR; TCRdb has only the in-frame clones, and not every one. This sample has under 200,000 clones; 80% to 90% occur once, and the top ten carry over 4%. The sequencing sample was made of blood. The source is a woman aged 25-40 years in good health. The CDR3 runs from the conserved cysteine through the conserved F or W. Fields, in order: clone size, D gene, V gene, J gene, CDR3 DNA, CDR3 protein. A D gene is named only where the DNA matches it firmly. Only part of the rows carry a size: once, few, many, or a class if the clone is expanded.

-,-,TRBV5-1,TRBJ2-7,TGCGCCAGCAGCTTGCGGGCGGGAAGCTACGAGCAGTACTTC,CASSLRAGSYEQYF
-,-,TRBV7-8,TRBJ2-2,TGTGCCAGCAGCTCACAGGGTCTGCGAATGGCCGGGGAGCTGTTTTTT,CASSSQGLRMAGELFF
-,-,TRBV7-9,TRBJ2-1,TGTGCCAGCAGCCCCGCGTGGGACACCGTGACCGAGCAGTTCTTC,CASSPAWDTVTEQFF
-,TRBD1,TRBV6-6,TRBJ1-1,TGTGCCAGCAGCCAAGGGACAGAGGGTACTGAAGCTTTCTTT,CASSQGTEGTEAFF
-,-,TRBV5-1,TRBJ2-3,TGCGCCAGCAGCTTCACGGCAGATACGCAGTATTTT,CASSFTADTQYF
-,-,TRBV6-6,TRBJ2-7,TGTGCCAGCAGCTCCAGCGTAAAGATCTACGAGCAGTACTTC,CASSSSVKIYEQYF
once,TRBD1,TRBV29-1,TRBJ2-5,TGCAGCGTTGAACAGGGGGTCTTCCAAGAGACCCAGTACTTC,CSVEQGVFQETQYF
-,TRBD1,TRBV5-5,TRBJ1-1,TGTGCCAGCAGCTTGTTAGTGACAGGGGAAGGTGAAGCTTTCTTT,CASSLLVTGEGEAFF
-,-,TRBV5-6,TRBJ2-3,TGTGCCAGCGCCCGAACCGATACGCAGTATTTT,CASARTDTQYF
-,-,TRBV12-3/TRBV12-4,TRBJ1-2,TGTGCCAGCAGTTTCGGAGGATATGGCTACACCTTC,CASSFGGYGYTF
-,-,TRBV6-2/TRBV6-3,TRBJ2-5,TGTGCCAGCAGTTACTTGGACAGACTCCAAGAGACCCAGTACTTC,CASSYLDRLQETQYF
-,-,TRBV18,TRBJ2-3,TGTGCCAGCTCAAGACGTCAAGACGGTACAGATACGCAGTATTTT,CASSRRQDGTDTQYF
-,TRBD2,TRBV3-1/TRBV3-2,TRBJ2-5,TGTGCCAGCAGCCAAGGCTCTAGCGGGCCGGAGACCCAGTACTTC,CASSQGSSGPETQYF
-,-,TRBV29-1,TRBJ2-7,TGCAGCGTTGTAGTCTCCTCGCGACCCTACGAGCAGTACTTC,CSVVVSSRPYEQYF
-,-,TRBV27,TRBJ1-1,TGTGCCAGCAGTATAGCAGCGTATGCTGAAGCTTTCTTT,CASSIAAYAEAFF
few,TRBD2,TRBV2,TRBJ2-1,TGTGCCAGCAGCTCGGGACTAGCGGGGATCAATGAGCAGTTCTTC,CASSSGLAGINEQFF
-,TRBD1,TRBV7-9,TRBJ1-4,TGTGCCAGCAGCTTAGACAGGACAGGGGCTGAAAAACTGTTTTTT,CASSLDRTGAEKLFF
-,-,TRBV5-1,TRBJ2-5,TGCGCCAGCAGCTTGGCCTACCTGGGGACCCAGTACTTC,CASSLAYLGTQYF
-,-,TRBV6-5,TRBJ2-3,TGTGCCAGCAGTTACTCATTGGGGAGCACAGATACGCAGTATTTT,CASSYSLGSTDTQYF
-,-,TRBV5-6,TRBJ2-1,TGTGCCAGCAGCACTAGGTGGGGCCCTGTGAATGAGCAGTTCTTC,CASSTRWGPVNEQFF
-,-,TRBV21-1,TRBJ2-2,TGTGCCAGCAGCAAAGCGCTAGGGAGAACCGGGGAGCTGTTTTTT,CASSKALGRTGELFF
-,TRBD1,TRBV5-1,TRBJ2-6,TGCGCCAGTGACAGGGCTCCCCGCTCTGGGGCCAACGTCCTGACTTTC,CASDRAPRSGANVLTF
-,TRBD1,TRBV4-1,TRBJ2-7,TGCGCCAGCAGCCAAGAATGGTCACAGGGGGAGCAGTACTTC,CASSQEWSQGEQYF
-,TRBD2,TRBV10-3,TRBJ2-1,TGTGCCATCAGGGGGACTAGCGTCAATGAGCAGTTCTTC,CAIRGTSVNEQFF
-,-,TRBV30,TRBJ2-1,TGTGCCTGGAGTGTACTAGTGCTAGGGAAATATGAGCAGTTCTTC,CAWSVLVLGKYEQFF
once,-,TRBV19,TRBJ2-7,TGTGCCAGTCGTCAGGGCATCTCCTACGAGCAGTACTTC,CASRQGISYEQYF
-,TRBD2,TRBV11-1,TRBJ2-5,TGTGCCAGCCTCCCCGGGACTAGCGAGGGGACCCAGTACTTC,CASLPGTSEGTQYF
-,-,TRBV2,TRBJ1-5,TGTGCCAGCAGCGATAGACAGGTTAATCAGCCCCAGCATTTT,CASSDRQVNQPQHF
-,-,TRBV4-1,TRBJ2-3,TGCGCCAGCAGCCATCCATGGGGGGGGGCTAGCACAGATACGCAGTATTTT,CASSHPWGGASTDTQYF
-,TRBD1,TRBV5-4,TRBJ1-1,TGTGCCAGCAGCTTGGTAAGGGGGGACAGAGAAGCTTTCTTT,CASSLVRGDREAFF
-,-,TRBV6-6,TRBJ1-1,TGTGCCAGCAGTTACTCGAGAGTATTGACTGAAGCTTTCTTT,CASSYSRVLTEAFF
-,-,TRBV2,TRBJ1-4,TGTGCCAGCAGTGATCTGGCAACTAATGAAAAACTGTTTTTT,CASSDLATNEKLFF
-,-,TRBV7-6,TRBJ2-1,TGTGCCAGCAGCCTGGGGCCTCGGAGCTCCTACAATGAGCAGTTCTTC,CASSLGPRSSYNEQFF